These 29 T cell receptor beta chains were sequenced from one sample in a study of cytomegalovirus exposure and HLA in healthy donors. Clones were sequenced by immunoSEQ multiplex PCR, and TCRdb holds only the in-frame ones, with some missing. In the table there are under 95,000 clones, about 94% of which are singletons. The sequenced sample was PBMCs. The receptors were gathered from a woman aged 18-29 years in good health and CMV-seronegative.

The V gene is TRBV10-3, the J gene TRBJ1-2; 9 bases line up with TRBD1. The germline V gene has CDR1 ENHRY and CDR2 SYGVKD. The CDR3 is 13 amino acids. With 7 bases clipped from V and 6 bases from J, the junction kept 6 bases outside the gene matches. The CDR3 is CAIKETGGDGYTF. The CDR3 bases are TGTGCCATCAAAGAAACAGGGGGCGATGGCTACACCTTC.

V and J are TRBV21-1 and TRBJ2-4; whether TRBD1, the table's D call, matches the DNA was not checked. TRBV21-1 is a known pseudogene. The CDR3 spans 20 residues. The CDR3 is CASSKALGPQGARAKNIQYF. The CDR3 DNA is TGTGCCAGCAGCAAAGCCCTCGGGCCACAGGGGGCTCGGGCCAAAAACATTCAGTACTTC.

For the CDR3, the DNA is TGTGCCTGGACCTACAGCGACAGGGGTGAAGCCCCTGGGGCCAACGTCCTGACTTTC. Translated: CAWTYSDRGEAPGANVLTF. The chain employs TRBV30 and TRBJ2-6; TRBD1 matches at 8 bases. Germline V gives CDR1 GTSNPN, CDR2 SVGIG (reference sequence). CDR3 length: 19 amino acids. V gave up 4 bases and J gave up 2 bases; unmatched junction bases: 16.

The count of this clone is one. This chain uses TRBV4-3 with TRBJ2-5; TRBD2 is a possible D gene (5 bases). Germline assignment: CDR1 LGHNA and CDR2 YSLEER. The CDR3 loop spans 15 amino acids. The germline V and J ends were trimmed by 4 bases and 4 bases, with 16 bases remaining between them. This CDR3 reads CASSPQLGSGETQYF. In DNA, the CDR3 is TGCGCCAGCAGCCCCCAACTAGGTTCGGGAGAGACCCAGTACTTC.

The chain is built from TRBV5-4 and TRBJ2-1; 9 bases are shared with TRBD2. CDR1 SGHNT and CDR2 YYREEE come from the germline V gene (reference sequence). With 4 bases clipped from V and 7 bases from J, the junction kept 9 bases outside the gene matches. The CDR3 sequence is 15 residues long. The CDR3 coding sequence is TGTGCCAGCAGCACTGGCGGGGGGGGCCAGAATGAGCAGTTCTTC. This gives the protein CASSTGGGGQNEQFF. Combining the CDR3 with reference TRBV5-4 and TRBJ2-1 gives the whole variable domain ETGVTQSPTHLIKTRGQQVTLRCSSQSGHNTVSWYQQALGQGPQFIFQYYREEENGRGNFPPRFSGLQFPNYSSELNVNALELDDSALYLCASSTGGGGQNEQFFGPGTRLTVL.

V usage is TRBV2 and J usage is TRBJ1-1; weak D call: TRBD1 (5 bases). CDR3 length: 13 amino acids. The V end was cut by 8 bases, the J end by 6 bases, with 16 bases between. The germline V gene encodes CDR1 SNHLY and CDR2 FYNNEI. CDR3 sequence: CASVGGTGAEAFF. CDR3 nucleotides: TGTGCCAGCGTGGGGGGAACGGGGGCTGAAGCTTTCTTT.

A single count supports this clone. The chain has TRBV14 and TRBJ1-1; D ambiguous. V gave up 1 base and J gave up 6 bases, with 3 bases separating them. Germline V gene lookup returns CDR1 SGHDN and CDR2 FVKESK. CDR3 length equals 11 residues. CDR3 loop: CASSQAAEAFF. The DNA for the CDR3 is TGTGCCAGCAGCCAAGCGGCTGAAGCTTTCTTT.

In this sample, this clone turned up once. The V call is TRBV7-2, the J call TRBJ2-5; TRBD2 matches 12 bases. V lost 5 bases, J lost 4 bases, and 5 bases stayed unmatched. This CDR3 spans 15 amino acids. CDR1 and CDR2 from the germline V gene are SGHTA and FQGNSA. The DNA for the CDR3 is TGTGCCAGCAGCCCTAGCGGGAGGGCCGTAGAGACCCAGTACTTC. Its translation: CASSPSGRAVETQYF. The full variable domain, its missing parts supplied by reference TRBV7-2 and TRBJ2-5, is GAGVSQSPSNKVTEKGKDVELRCDPISGHTALYWYRQSLGQGLEFLIYFQGNSAPDKSGLPSDRFSAERTGGSVSTLTIQRTQQEDSAVYLCASSPSGRAVETQYFGPGTRLLVL.

The chain employs TRBV11-2 and TRBJ2-5; 11 bases are a match to TRBD2. Per germline, CDR1 SGHAT and CDR2 FQNNGV. Trimming removed 1 base from V and 0 bases from J; junction bases left unmatched: 1. This CDR3 is built from 16 residues. The CDR3 here is CASSLVAGGHQETQYF. In DNA form, the CDR3 reads TGTGCCAGCAGCTTAGTAGCGGGAGGGCACCAAGAGACCCAGTACTTC.

The V call is TRBV6-6, the J call TRBJ2-2, with D tentatively TRBD1 (5 bases). Trimming shortened V by 6 bases and J by 2 bases, and 16 bases separated the two germline ends. Germline V CDR1 and CDR2: MNHNY, SVGAGI (reference sequence). This CDR3 has 16 residues. This CDR3 reads CASRYPPQDNTGELFF. The CDR3, as DNA: TGTGCCAGCAGGTACCCCCCACAGGATAACACCGGGGAGCTGTTTTTT.

The rearrangement uses TRBV15 and TRBJ2-6; the match to TRBD1 covers 7 bases. This CDR3 region has 16 residues. Germline V CDR1 and CDR2: LNHNV, YYDKDF (reference sequence). V lost 0 bases to trimming and J lost 4 bases; unmatched junction nucleotides: 3. The CDR3 here is CATSRDKGAGANVLTF. The DNA for the CDR3 is TGTGCCACCAGCAGAGATAAGGGGGCCGGGGCCAACGTCCTGACTTTC.

This sequence joins TRBV6-1 and TRBJ2-7; 11 bases fit TRBD2. The CDR3 sequence is 18 residues long. From germline, CDR1 is MNHNS and CDR2 SASEGT. V was pared by 4 bases and J by 0 bases, with 11 bases of the junction left unmatched. The CDR3 loop is CASSGSLTSGGYSYEQYF. In DNA form, the CDR3 reads TGTGCCAGCAGTGGCTCTTTAACTAGCGGGGGATACTCCTACGAGCAGTACTTC.

This chain links TRBV21-1 with TRBJ1-2. TRBV21-1 is flagged as a pseudogene. The CDR3 totals 11 residues. The CDR3 spells CASIPPGGYTF. CDR3 nucleotides: TGTGCCAGCATCCCCCCGGGGGGCTACACCTTC.

The chain couples TRBV6-1 to TRBJ1-5; D not resolved. Germline V lookup: CDR1 MNHNS, CDR2 SASEGT. The CDR3 is made up of 14 amino acids. Trimming took 3 bases from V and 2 from J, leaving 8 bases between them. In nucleotides, the CDR3 is TGTGCCAGCAGTGACAGAGGAGGCAATCAGCCCCAGCATTTT. Translating gives CASSDRGGNQPQHF.

This rearrangement joins TRBV14 to TRBJ2-7; D remains ambiguous. In germline, CDR1 is SGHDN, CDR2 FVKESK. The length of the CDR3 is 13 residues. The V end was cut by 4 bases, the J end by 3 bases, with 10 bases between. The CDR3 nucleotides are TGTGCCAGCAGCCCTGCAGGTGGCTACGAGCAGTACTTC. Its translation is CASSPAGGYEQYF.

The chain is built from TRBV19 and TRBJ2-1, with 7 nucleotides matching TRBD2. This CDR3 is built from 17 residues. Germline trimming cut 5 bases from V and 5 bases from J; bases unmatched to any gene: 15. Looked up from germline, CDR1 is LNHDA and CDR2 is SQIVND (reference sequence). The CDR3 nucleotides read TGTGCCAGTAGTTGGACCCTTTATCGGGAGGATCACAATGAGCAGTTCTTC. It encodes CASSWTLYREDHNEQFF.

This chain joins TRBV27 and TRBJ2-2; 7 nucleotides match TRBD1. With V trimmed by 3 bases and J by 5 bases, 9 bases remained unmatched. The CDR3 has 16 amino acids. Germline V gene sequence: CDR1 MNHEY, CDR2 SMNVEV (reference sequence). This CDR3 reads CASSFQAQGITGELFF. CDR3 nucleotide sequence: TGTGCCAGCAGTTTCCAAGCACAGGGGATAACCGGGGAGCTGTTTTTT.

The V and J genes are TRBV4-2 and TRBJ2-7, with D perhaps TRBD1 (6 bases). The CDR3 has 14 residues. V lost 0 bases and J lost 5, with 11 bases in between. Germline-derived CDR1 and CDR2 are LGHNA and YNFKEQ. The CDR3 here is CASSQEPPGDEQYF. The CDR3 DNA reads TGTGCCAGCAGCCAAGAACCCCCAGGGGACGAGCAGTACTTC.

The chain combines TRBV4-2 with TRBJ1-1; D is unresolved. Trimming removed 2 bases from V and 6 bases from J, with 10 bases in between. The CDR3 sequence is 13 residues long. Per the germline V gene, CDR1 is LGHNA and CDR2 is YNFKEQ. Here the CDR3 DNA reads TGTGCCAGCAGCCAACCAGGCGGGCCTGAAGCTTTCTTT. Encoded protein: CASSQPGGPEAFF.

CDR3 nucleotide sequence: TGTGCCAGCAGTTTCGCAGCGGGGGCAGAGACCCAGTACTTC. Its translation: CASSFAAGAETQYF. This chain connects TRBV27 to TRBJ2-5; 8 nucleotides line up with TRBD2. Germline CDR1 is MNHEY and CDR2 is SMNVEV (reference sequence). The CDR3 runs to 14 residues. Unmatched junction bases numbered 4, after V lost 3 bases and J lost 4 bases.

The gene calls are TRBV11-3 and TRBJ1-1, with D uncertain. The CDR3 spans 13 residues. V was trimmed by 1 base and J by 7 bases, leaving 10 bases between them. Germline V lookup: CDR1 SGHNT, CDR2 YENEEA. The CDR3 nucleotides read TGTGCCAGCAGCTTAGGATATCGCGGTGAAGCTTTCTTT. It translates to CASSLGYRGEAFF.

This clone was seen a handful of times. The chain employs TRBV6-1 and TRBJ2-7; 9 bases agree with TRBD2. The CDR3 spans 15 residues. V shed 0 bases and J 1 base; nucleotides not matched to a gene: 1. Germline CDR1 MNHNS, CDR2 SASEGT. In DNA form, the CDR3 reads TGTGCCAGCAGTGAAGCGCTAGCGGGGTCCTACGAGCAGTACTTC. This encodes CASSEALAGSYEQYF.

This chain joins TRBV28 and TRBJ1-2; D not certain. CDR3 length: 15 amino acids. Trimming took off 5 bases at V and 3 bases at J, with 16 bases between the two ends. CDR1 and CDR2 from the germline V gene are MDHEN and SYDVKM. The CDR3, as DNA: TGTGCCAGCAGTACCCCGGGCGGCGGGGACTATGGCTACACCTTC. It encodes CASSTPGGGDYGYTF.

V usage is TRBV5-5 and J usage is TRBJ1-6; TRBD1 aligns across 7 bases. This CDR3 is built from 16 residues. Germline loops: CDR1 SGHKS, CDR2 YYEKEE (reference sequence). The V segment lost 0 bases and the J segment 7 bases; nucleotides outside the gene matches: 7. The CDR3 loop reads CASSLVGGVRNSPLHF. The CDR3 nucleotides are TGTGCCAGCAGCTTGGTAGGGGGCGTTAGGAATTCACCCCTCCACTTT.

In this sample, this clone turned up a few times. The chain joins TRBV7-9 to TRBJ2-1, with 7 positions matching TRBD2. V lost 4 bases to trimming and J lost 8 bases; unmatched junction nucleotides: 8. CDR1 is SEHNR, CDR2 FQNEAQ, per germline (reference sequence). This CDR3 is built from 14 residues. CDR3 loop: CASSSGLGWDEQFF. The CDR3 DNA reads TGTGCCAGCAGCTCCGGACTAGGATGGGATGAGCAGTTCTTC.

DNA for the CDR3: TGTGCCAGCAGTGAAGACAGGGGTTGGACCTATGGCTACACCTTC. This gives the protein CASSEDRGWTYGYTF. The chain recombines TRBV28 with TRBJ1-2; 8 nucleotides match TRBD1. The CDR3 runs 15 residues. Per the germline V gene, CDR1 is MDHEN and CDR2 is SYDVKM. The junction had 9 bases not matched to a gene; V was cut back by 5 bases and J by 4 bases.

This CDR3 is CASALQVSYEQYF. The DNA for the CDR3 is TGCGCCAGCGCTTTACAGGTCTCCTACGAGCAGTACTTC. V usage is TRBV4-1 and J usage is TRBJ2-7; maybe TRBD1 (5 bases). The length of the CDR3 is 13 residues. Germline CDR1 is MGHRA and CDR2 is YSYEKL. The germline V and J ends were trimmed by 8 bases and 0 bases, with 11 bases remaining between them.

The V gene is TRBV11-2, the J gene TRBJ2-1; 7 bases are a match to TRBD2. V was clipped by 4 bases and J by 4 bases; unmatched bases: 10. This CDR3 has 16 residues. The germline CDR1 and CDR2 sequences are SGHAT and FQNNGV. CDR3 residues: CASSSLWGGTYNEQFF. The CDR3 DNA reads as TGTGCCAGCAGCTCCCTTTGGGGGGGGACTTACAATGAGCAGTTCTTC.

DNA of the CDR3: TGTGCCAGCAGTGAAGGCGGGGGGCTATATGGCTACACCTTC. Protein product: CASSEGGGLYGYTF. The chain has TRBV2 and TRBJ1-2; the D gene is possibly TRBD1 (6 bases). Trimming shortened V by 1 base and J by 5 bases, and 11 bases separated the two germline ends. This CDR3 region has 14 residues. Germline values: CDR1 SNHLY, CDR2 FYNNEI.